The source of this T cell receptor (beta chain) is a study of early T cells in non-severe SARS-CoV-2 infection. TCRdb fed the 5' RACE reads into MiXCR, producing one record per CDR3 protein. The data hold roughly 100,000 distinct CDR3 sequences, with under 15% observed a single time. The V gene's germline CDR1 is SQVTM and CDR2 ANQGSEA. Trimming took off 6 bases at V and 3 bases at J, with 18 bases between the two ends. This CDR3 spans 14 amino acids. The sequence was obtained from an adult who was a healthcare worker with PCR-confirmed SARS-CoV-2 infection or an uninfected control (not recorded which). The chain uses TRBV29-1 and TRBJ2-7; a possible D gene is TRBD2 (7 bases). Sequenced: whole blood. The DNA of the CDR3 is TGCAGCGTCGGAGCGGGACACGGGGGCTACGAGCAGTACTTC. This gives the protein CSVGAGHGGYEQYF.